This TCR beta chain was sequenced in a study of T-cell reconstitution after alpha-beta-depleted transplantation in children. There are many counts of this clonotype. Looked up from germline, CDR1 is SGHTA and CDR2 is FQGNSA. V was pared by 3 bases and J by 3 bases, with 9 bases between. The CDR3 length is 13 residues. Unique molecular identifiers were incorporated when the TCRbeta library was constructed. TCRdb fed the PCR reads into MiXCR, producing one record per CDR3 protein. The profile shows some 550,000 distinct CDR3 sequences, 20% to 25% of them singletons. Specimen: PBMCs, mostly from graft donor cells, collected 360 days after TCRalphabeta/CD19-depleted stem cell transplant. The V gene is TRBV7-2, the J gene TRBJ2-7, with a tentative D call TRBD2 (5 bases). The source of this sequence is a boy less than two years old who had a stem cell transplant for acute myeloid leukemia, so the T cells may come from the graft donor. In DNA, the CDR3 is TGTGCCAGCAGCTTGGGAGACCGCTACGAGCAGTACTTC. It codes for CASSLGDRYEQYF.